The present TCR beta chain was sequenced within a study of T cells after yellow fever vaccination. Study findings and constraints: Faster peaking, at day 5 versus 15, marked a secondary response that was weaker.

V shed 4 bases and J shed 6 bases, with 13 bases lying between them. CDR1 and CDR2 (germline): SGHTA, FQGNSA. The CDR3 has 14 amino acids. A few counts support this clonotype. Its antigen is currently unknown. Each CDR3 protein gets one entry after TCRdb re-called the 5' RACE reads with MiXCR. The data hold just under 600,000 distinct CDR3 sequences, with roughly 13% observed a single time. This chain joins TRBV7-2 and TRBJ2-1; D is ambiguous. The sequence came from a man aged 30 to 39 who received the YFV17D yellow fever vaccine. The sample here was PBMCs, taken on the day of the yellow fever booster vaccination. The CDR3: CASSSEPGFNEQFF. The CDR3 DNA reads as TGTGCCAGCAGCTCAGAGCCAGGTTTCAATGAGCAGTTCTTC.